The clone carrying this T cell receptor (beta chain) has just a few counts. Its matching antigen is unknown. This sample is drawn from a study of post-analysis software for immune sequencing data. Tagging with unique molecular identifiers was a feature of the TCR beta cDNA libraries. TCRdb ran MiXCR on the PCR reads and lists one entry per CDR3 protein. The data contain about 160,000 distinct CDR3 sequences, roughly 34% of them singletons. Study-level points and caveats: Among multiple sclerosis patients, normalized Chao1 diversity was significantly below that of controls. Among several TRBV segments more frequent in patients than controls were TRBV5-6, TRBV5-1 and TRBV20-1.

V trimming: 0 bases; J trimming: 7 bases; junction bases outside the gene matches: 16. The CDR3 sequence is 18 residues long. Germline CDR1 reads DFQATT; CDR2 reads SNEGSKA (reference sequence). Sequenced material: blood, taken after autologous hematopoietic stem cell transplantation. The gene calls are TRBV20-1 and TRBJ2-3; 10 positions agree with TRBD2. The sequence was collected from a girl between 10 and 17 years old with multiple sclerosis. The CDR3 bases are TGCAGTGCTAGAGATAAGATCCCTAGCGGGAGTGCTCGGAATACGCAGTATTTT. It specifies CSARDKIPSGSARNTQYF.